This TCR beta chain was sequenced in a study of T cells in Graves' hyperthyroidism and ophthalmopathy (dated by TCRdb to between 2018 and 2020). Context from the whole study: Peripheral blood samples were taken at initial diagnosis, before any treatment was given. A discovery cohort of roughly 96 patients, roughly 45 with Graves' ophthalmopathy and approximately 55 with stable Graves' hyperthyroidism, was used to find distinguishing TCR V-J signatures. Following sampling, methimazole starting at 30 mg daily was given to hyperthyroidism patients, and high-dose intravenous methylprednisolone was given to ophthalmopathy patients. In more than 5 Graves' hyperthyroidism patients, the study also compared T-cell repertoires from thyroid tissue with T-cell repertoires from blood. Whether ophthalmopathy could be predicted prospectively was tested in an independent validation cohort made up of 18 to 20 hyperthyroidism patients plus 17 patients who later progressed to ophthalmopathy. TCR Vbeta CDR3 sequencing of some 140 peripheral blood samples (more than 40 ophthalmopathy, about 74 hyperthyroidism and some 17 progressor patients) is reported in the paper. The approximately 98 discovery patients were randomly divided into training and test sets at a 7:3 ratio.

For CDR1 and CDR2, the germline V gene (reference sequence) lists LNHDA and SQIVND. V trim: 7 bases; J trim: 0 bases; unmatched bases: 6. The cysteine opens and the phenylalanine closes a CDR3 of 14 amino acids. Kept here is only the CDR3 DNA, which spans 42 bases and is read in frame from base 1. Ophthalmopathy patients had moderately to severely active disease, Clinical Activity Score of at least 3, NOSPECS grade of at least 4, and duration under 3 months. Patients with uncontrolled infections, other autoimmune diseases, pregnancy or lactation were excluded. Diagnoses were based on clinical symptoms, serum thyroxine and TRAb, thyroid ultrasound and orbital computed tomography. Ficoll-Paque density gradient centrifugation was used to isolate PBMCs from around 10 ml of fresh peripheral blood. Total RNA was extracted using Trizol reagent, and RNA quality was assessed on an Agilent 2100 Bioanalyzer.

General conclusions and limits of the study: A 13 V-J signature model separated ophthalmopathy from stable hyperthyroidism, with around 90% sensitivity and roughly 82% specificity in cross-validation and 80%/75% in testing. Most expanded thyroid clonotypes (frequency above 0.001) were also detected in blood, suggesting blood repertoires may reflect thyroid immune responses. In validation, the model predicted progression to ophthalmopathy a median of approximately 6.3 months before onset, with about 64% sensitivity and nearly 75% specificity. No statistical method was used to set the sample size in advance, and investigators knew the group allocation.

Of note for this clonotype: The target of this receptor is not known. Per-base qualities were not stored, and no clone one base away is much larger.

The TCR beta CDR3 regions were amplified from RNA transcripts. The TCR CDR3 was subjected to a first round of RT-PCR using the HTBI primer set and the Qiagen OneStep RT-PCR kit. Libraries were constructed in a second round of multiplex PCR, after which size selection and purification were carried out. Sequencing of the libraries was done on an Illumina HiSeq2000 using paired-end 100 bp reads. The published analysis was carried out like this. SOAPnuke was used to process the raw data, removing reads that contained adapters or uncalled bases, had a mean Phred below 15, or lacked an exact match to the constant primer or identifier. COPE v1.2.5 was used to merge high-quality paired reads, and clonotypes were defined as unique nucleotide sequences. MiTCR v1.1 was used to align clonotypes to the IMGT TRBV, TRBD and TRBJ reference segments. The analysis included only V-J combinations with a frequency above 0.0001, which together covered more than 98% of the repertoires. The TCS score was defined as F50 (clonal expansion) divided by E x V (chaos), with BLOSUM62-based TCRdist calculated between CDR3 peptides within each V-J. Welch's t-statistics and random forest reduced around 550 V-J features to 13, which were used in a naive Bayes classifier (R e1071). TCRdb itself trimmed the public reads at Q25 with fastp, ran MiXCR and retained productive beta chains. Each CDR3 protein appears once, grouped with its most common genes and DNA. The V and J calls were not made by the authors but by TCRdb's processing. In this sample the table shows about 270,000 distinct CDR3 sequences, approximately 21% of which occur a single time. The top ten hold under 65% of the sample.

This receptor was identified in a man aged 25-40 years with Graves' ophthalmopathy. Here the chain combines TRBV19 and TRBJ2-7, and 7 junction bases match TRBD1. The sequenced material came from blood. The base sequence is TGTGCCAGTAACAGAGGGGGCAGCTCCTACGAGCAGTACTTC. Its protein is CASNRGGSSYEQYF. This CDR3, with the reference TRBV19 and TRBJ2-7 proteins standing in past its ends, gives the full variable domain DGGITQSPKYLFRKEGQNVTLSCEQNLNHDAMYWYRQDPGQGLRLIYYSQIVNDFQKGDIAEGYSVSREKKESFPLTVTSAQKNPTAFYLCASNRGGSSYEQYFGPGTRLTVT.